What follows is one T cell receptor beta chain and its context. In the original analysis: Amplification of reference gene primers provided the estimated nucleated cell counts. The protocol was immunoSEQ multiplex PCR, while the TCRdb copy is restricted to in-frame clones and leaves out a portion. V, J and clone size were drawn from that table, and D and trimming were deduced from the DNA. The sample consists of some 68,000 clones, 80% to 90% of them appearing once. This record comes from a study of blood T cell repertoires in COVID-19. Study-wide background: Italy, Spain and the United States were the sources of the convalescent and acute COVID-19 samples. T cells, B-cell-depleted T cells, or PBMCs provided the cDNA or gDNA that served as material.

Sequencing used peripheral blood. This sequence originates from a human donor in a cohort sampled during active COVID-19.

The CDR3 DNA reads TGTGCCAGCAGCTTAGAGCCACCCAGGGGGCGCAGTAATGAAAAACTGTTTTTT. Amino acid sequence: CASSLEPPRGRSNEKLFF. This sequence joins TRBV7-8 and TRBJ1-4; 8 nucleotides agree with TRBD1. The CDR3 has 18 amino acids. Trimming removed 1 base from V and 4 bases from J; junction bases left unmatched: 11. Germline V gene sequence: CDR1 SGHVS, CDR2 FQNEAQ.